This TCR beta chain was recorded in a study of cytomegalovirus exposure and HLA in healthy donors. This clone was detected once. Its cognate antigen is unknown. Looked up from germline, CDR1 is ENHRY and CDR2 is SYGVKD. The CDR3 is made up of 13 amino acids. The V end lost 2 bases, the J end lost 4 bases, and 8 bases lay between the germline ends. Amplification used 60 Vbeta primers and 13 Jbeta primers. The assay was immunoSEQ multiplex PCR, and TCRdb's table has in-frame clones only and misses some. The sample holds over 150,000 clones, about 80% seen once. General study results and limits: The HLA-A and HLA-B alleles of most subjects were reportedly predicted accurately from TCR beta sequences.

This receptor was taken from a man between 25 and 39 years old in good health and CMV-seropositive. The V gene is TRBV10-3, the J gene TRBJ2-5; perhaps TRBD1 as D (6 bases). The sequencing input was PBMCs. CDR3 in DNA: TGTGCCATCAGTGAGATACAGGGAGAGACCCAGTACTTC. Translated, it gives CAISEIQGETQYF.